The sequence of this T cell receptor (beta chain) was determined in a study of T-cell reconstitution after alpha-beta-depleted transplantation in children. TCRbeta library construction was performed incorporating unique molecular identifiers. A single record per CDR3 protein comes from TCRdb applying MiXCR to the PCR reads. The sample has hundreds of thousands of distinct CDR3 sequences; roughly 17% are singletons. The source was PBMCs from the stem cell graft donor, collected from the stem cell graft. The receptor comes from a human donor who donated a stem cell graft to a child with acute myeloid leukemia.

CDR3 DNA sequence: TGTGCCAGCAGTTACTCCCCTGCCGTGGACTATGGCTACACCTTC. This encodes CASSYSPAVDYGYTF. V gene TRBV6-5 combines with J gene TRBJ1-2; D unresolved. CDR3 length: 15 residues. The V end was cut by 0 bases, the J end by 3 bases, with 11 bases between. CDR1 is MNHEY, CDR2 SVGAGI, per germline.